Below, one T cell receptor (beta chain) is given with its context. As processed by the authors: Reference gene primer amplification in the assay estimated nucleated cell counts. Profiled with immunoSEQ multiplex PCR; TCRdb holds only in-frame clones, not every one. The DNA was the basis for D and trimming; V, J and clone size are from that table. Among over 450,000 clones, 70% to 90% were seen once, and the ten largest hold around 8%. Enrolled during active infection, Seattle patients were then followed longitudinally. CDR3 size: 12 residues. Germline V gene lookup returns CDR1 SGHNT and CDR2 YYREEE (reference sequence). The V segment lost 1 base and the J segment 6 bases; nucleotides outside the gene matches: 0. The record originates from a study of blood T cell repertoires in COVID-19. About the study: Both acute and convalescent COVID-19 samples were obtained from the United States, Italy and Spain. T cells, B-cell-depleted T cells, or PBMCs provided the cDNA or gDNA that served as material.

The chain carries TRBV5-4 and TRBJ1-1; 7 positions match TRBD1. The sample consisted of peripheral blood. This receptor was taken from a woman in her 50s with COVID-19, enrolled during active disease. CDR3 sequence: CASSLTGAEAFF. The CDR3 region has the DNA TGTGCCAGCAGCTTGACAGGGGCTGAAGCTTTCTTT.